This T cell receptor (beta chain) was sequenced during a study of blood T cells in healthy people across ages. Notes on this clonotype: Its antigen is not identified.

V lost 8 bases, J lost 0 bases, and 8 bases lay in between. CDR1 and CDR2 (germline): MDHEN, SYDVKM. This CDR3 contains 13 residues. Broader study findings: The fall in TCR beta diversity per million T cells was roughly linear with age. Percentage of naive T cells showed a strong correlation with TCR beta diversity. The lack of PBMC sorting stopped any conclusive naive versus antigen-experienced comparison.

A second PCR of roughly 7 to 11 cycles used a sample-barcoded 5' primer and a J-beta primer mix. Through a template-switch adaptor with 12 random nucleotides, each cDNA molecule received a tag. Via MiXCR, TCRdb re-called the 5' RACE reads, giving one row per CDR3 protein. The sample contains 700,000 or so distinct CDR3 sequences, 40% to 50% of which appear only once. The J gene is TRBJ2-4, the V gene TRBV28; D is ambiguous. The material sequenced was blood. This receptor was obtained from a man aged 80 or over in good health. CDR3 loop: CASGVEAKNIQYF. Written as DNA, the CDR3 is TGTGCCAGCGGGGTCGAAGCCAAAAACATTCAGTACTTC.